Listed below are T cell receptor beta chains from one sample, sequenced in a study of blood T cell repertoires in COVID-19. TCRdb keeps only in-frame clones here, not all; method: immunoSEQ multiplex PCR. The data contain some 370,000 clones, around 92% of them singletons. The sample consisted of peripheral blood. The receptors stem from a man aged 40-49 years with acute or convalescent COVID-19. Both conserved end residues are part of each CDR3. The order of the fields is J gene, clone size, V gene, D gene, CDR3 protein, CDR3 DNA. D genes are given only for firm matches. Where a row states a size, it is once, few, many or the class of an expanded clone; other rows omit it.

j_call: TRBJ2-5
clone_size: NA
v_call: TRBV2
d_call: NA
cdr3_aa: CASSFSSQETQYF
cdr3_nt: TGTGCCAGCAGTTTTTCCAGCCAAGAGACCCAGTACTTC

j_call: TRBJ1-4
clone_size: NA
v_call: TRBV7-8
d_call: NA
cdr3_aa: CASSSPAGAPWTNEKLFF
cdr3_nt: TGTGCCAGCAGCTCCCCCGCGGGGGCCCCTTGGACTAATGAAAAACTGTTTTTT

j_call: TRBJ2-3
clone_size: NA
v_call: TRBV27
d_call: NA
cdr3_aa: CASSSSKAGFTDTQYF
cdr3_nt: TGTGCCAGCAGTTCAAGCAAGGCGGGGTTCACAGATACGCAGTATTTT

j_call: TRBJ1-2
clone_size: few
v_call: TRBV28
d_call: TRBD1
cdr3_aa: CASSVNRGHYGYTF
cdr3_nt: TGTGCCAGCAGCGTGAACAGGGGCCACTATGGCTACACCTTC

j_call: TRBJ1-5
clone_size: NA
v_call: TRBV6-2/TRBV6-3
d_call: TRBD1
cdr3_aa: CASSYAGQGAESNQPQHF
cdr3_nt: TGTGCCAGCAGTTACGCCGGACAGGGGGCAGAGAGCAATCAGCCCCAGCATTTT

j_call: TRBJ1-2
clone_size: NA
v_call: TRBV6-5
d_call: TRBD1
cdr3_aa: CASSQTGNLGAGYTF
cdr3_nt: TGTGCCAGCAGTCAGACAGGGAACCTCGGAGCTGGCTACACCTTC

j_call: TRBJ2-7
clone_size: NA
v_call: TRBV5-4
d_call: TRBD1
cdr3_aa: CASRGDRASYEQYF
cdr3_nt: TGTGCCAGCAGGGGGGACAGGGCATCCTACGAGCAGTACTTC

j_call: TRBJ2-7
clone_size: once
v_call: TRBV3-1/TRBV3-2
d_call: TRBD2
cdr3_aa: CASSQLAGSYEQYF
cdr3_nt: TGTGCCAGCAGCCAACTAGCGGGCTCCTACGAGCAGTACTTC

j_call: TRBJ1-1
clone_size: NA
v_call: TRBV6-5
d_call: NA
cdr3_aa: CASTDGSVMTEAFF
cdr3_nt: TGTGCCAGCACCGACGGCAGCGTTATGACTGAAGCTTTCTTT

j_call: TRBJ1-1
clone_size: NA
v_call: TRBV28
d_call: NA
cdr3_aa: CASSFLAGGTEAFF
cdr3_nt: TGTGCCAGCAGTTTTCTCGCGGGGGGGACTGAAGCTTTCTTT

j_call: TRBJ2-6
clone_size: NA
v_call: TRBV5-4
d_call: NA
cdr3_aa: CASSLWAAGANVLTF
cdr3_nt: TGTGCCAGCAGCTTGTGGGCAGCTGGCGCCAACGTCCTGACTTTC

j_call: TRBJ1-3
clone_size: NA
v_call: TRBV3-1/TRBV3-2
d_call: NA
cdr3_aa: CASSGLLPLSGNTIYF
cdr3_nt: TGTGCCAGCAGCGGACTTCTTCCCCTCTCTGGAAACACCATATATTTT

j_call: TRBJ1-2
clone_size: NA
v_call: TRBV5-4
d_call: TRBD1
cdr3_aa: CASSLDGTGYGYTF
cdr3_nt: TGTGCCAGCAGCTTGGACGGGACAGGGTATGGCTACACCTTC

j_call: TRBJ2-3
clone_size: NA
v_call: TRBV27
d_call: TRBD2
cdr3_aa: CASSFYGGGAETDTQYF
cdr3_nt: TGTGCCAGCAGTTTTTATGGCGGGGGGGCCGAGACAGATACGCAGTATTTT

j_call: TRBJ1-5
clone_size: NA
v_call: TRBV28
d_call: NA
cdr3_aa: CASSFNVNQPQHF
cdr3_nt: TGTGCCAGCAGTTTTAATGTGAATCAGCCCCAGCATTTT

j_call: TRBJ1-6
clone_size: NA
v_call: TRBV13
d_call: TRBD1
cdr3_aa: CASSFSQGARSPLHF
cdr3_nt: TGTGCCAGCAGCTTCTCACAGGGGGCGCGATCACCCCTCCACTTT

j_call: TRBJ1-3
clone_size: few
v_call: TRBV30
d_call: NA
cdr3_aa: CAHAIDSFGNTIYF
cdr3_nt: TGTGCACACGCTATAGACAGTTTTGGAAACACCATATATTTT

j_call: TRBJ2-1
clone_size: NA
v_call: TRBV19
d_call: NA
cdr3_aa: CASRGREIPRDEQFF
cdr3_nt: TGTGCCAGTAGAGGACGGGAAATCCCGAGAGATGAGCAGTTCTTC

j_call: TRBJ1-5
clone_size: NA
v_call: TRBV21-1
d_call: NA
cdr3_aa: CASSSAGTGKRNQPQHF
cdr3_nt: TGTGCCAGCAGCAGTGCCGGGACAGGGAAGAGAAATCAGCCCCAGCATTTT

j_call: TRBJ1-2
clone_size: NA
v_call: TRBV7-2
d_call: NA
cdr3_aa: CASSPEGSYGYTF
cdr3_nt: TGTGCCAGCAGCCCCGAGGGTTCCTATGGCTACACCTTC

j_call: TRBJ2-4
clone_size: NA
v_call: TRBV19
d_call: NA
cdr3_aa: CASSIQGGIQYF
cdr3_nt: TGTGCCAGTAGTATACAGGGAGGCATTCAGTACTTC

j_call: TRBJ2-4
clone_size: NA
v_call: TRBV28
d_call: TRBD1
cdr3_aa: CASSRGQAEDIQYF
cdr3_nt: TGTGCCAGCAGTCGGGGACAGGCGGAGGACATTCAGTACTTC

j_call: TRBJ1-4
clone_size: NA
v_call: TRBV11-2
d_call: NA
cdr3_aa: CASSLSLTDEKLFF
cdr3_nt: TGTGCCAGCAGCTTAAGCCTCACGGATGAAAAACTGTTTTTT

j_call: TRBJ2-7
clone_size: NA
v_call: TRBV11-2
d_call: NA
cdr3_aa: CASSLVFGTPSYEQYF
cdr3_nt: TGTGCCAGCAGCTTGGTGTTTGGGACACCTTCCTACGAGCAGTACTTC

j_call: TRBJ1-1
clone_size: NA
v_call: TRBV5-1
d_call: NA
cdr3_aa: CASTPGGRNTEAFF
cdr3_nt: TGCGCCAGCACCCCGGGGGGGAGGAACACTGAAGCTTTCTTT

j_call: TRBJ2-7
clone_size: once
v_call: TRBV5-1
d_call: NA
cdr3_aa: CASSLTLDTSYEQYF
cdr3_nt: TGCGCCAGCAGCTTGACGCTGGACACGTCCTACGAGCAGTACTTC

j_call: TRBJ2-1
clone_size: NA
v_call: TRBV18
d_call: NA
cdr3_aa: CASSPQGDSPREGNEQFF
cdr3_nt: TGTGCCAGCTCACCACAAGGAGACAGCCCAAGAGAAGGCAATGAGCAGTTCTTC

j_call: TRBJ2-1
clone_size: NA
v_call: TRBV11-1
d_call: NA
cdr3_aa: CASSLAPGEQFF
cdr3_nt: TGTGCCAGCAGCTTAGCTCCAGGTGAGCAGTTCTTC

j_call: TRBJ2-1
clone_size: NA
v_call: TRBV5-1
d_call: TRBD1
cdr3_aa: CASSLEAGTGLNEQFF
cdr3_nt: TGCGCCAGCAGCTTGGAGGCCGGGACAGGGTTAAATGAGCAGTTCTTC

j_call: TRBJ1-2
clone_size: NA
v_call: TRBV6-2/TRBV6-3
d_call: TRBD1
cdr3_aa: CASSYGTGWSGYTF
cdr3_nt: TGTGCCAGCAGTTACGGGACAGGGTGGTCTGGCTACACCTTC

j_call: TRBJ2-3
clone_size: NA
v_call: TRBV29-1
d_call: TRBD2
cdr3_aa: CSVEGQGLTSGTPDTQYF
cdr3_nt: TGCAGCGTTGAAGGGCAAGGGCTGACTAGCGGGACTCCGGATACGCAGTATTTT

j_call: TRBJ2-5
clone_size: NA
v_call: TRBV5-1
d_call: NA
cdr3_aa: CASSLEAGREWETQYF
cdr3_nt: TGCGCCAGCAGCTTGGAGGCAGGAAGAGAATGGGAGACCCAGTACTTC

j_call: TRBJ1-5
clone_size: once
v_call: TRBV15
d_call: TRBD1
cdr3_aa: CATSTYRGSNQPQHF
cdr3_nt: TGTGCCACCAGCACCTACAGGGGGTCCAATCAGCCCCAGCATTTT

j_call: TRBJ1-4
clone_size: NA
v_call: TRBV10-3
d_call: TRBD1
cdr3_aa: CAISTGAGSNEKLFF
cdr3_nt: TGTGCCATCAGTACAGGGGCCGGGTCTAATGAAAAACTGTTTTTT

j_call: TRBJ2-5
clone_size: NA
v_call: TRBV5-1
d_call: TRBD1
cdr3_aa: CASSLQGLQETQYF
cdr3_nt: TGCGCCAGCAGCTTACAGGGGCTCCAAGAGACCCAGTACTTC

j_call: TRBJ2-1
clone_size: NA
v_call: TRBV15
d_call: NA
cdr3_aa: CATSREVYNEQFF
cdr3_nt: TGTGCCACCAGCAGGGAGGTCTACAATGAGCAGTTCTTC

j_call: TRBJ1-5
clone_size: NA
v_call: TRBV28
d_call: TRBD1
cdr3_aa: CASSPGQQNQPQHF
cdr3_nt: TGTGCCAGCAGCCCGGGACAGCAGAATCAGCCCCAGCATTTT

j_call: TRBJ1-4
clone_size: NA
v_call: TRBV4-1
d_call: NA
cdr3_aa: CASSQAPDRRNEKLFF
cdr3_nt: TGCGCCAGCAGCCAAGCCCCTGACAGGAGAAATGAAAAACTGTTTTTT

j_call: TRBJ1-2
clone_size: NA
v_call: TRBV18
d_call: NA
cdr3_aa: CASSSLPSSNYGYTF
cdr3_nt: TGTGCCAGCTCATCCCTTCCAAGCTCTAACTATGGCTACACCTTC

j_call: TRBJ2-7
clone_size: NA
v_call: TRBV5-1
d_call: TRBD2
cdr3_aa: CASTPWGGTSYEQYF
cdr3_nt: TGCGCCAGCACCCCGTGGGGGGGGACCTCCTACGAGCAGTACTTC

j_call: TRBJ2-1
clone_size: NA
v_call: TRBV9
d_call: TRBD1
cdr3_aa: CASSVAGGGYNEQFF
cdr3_nt: TGTGCCAGCAGCGTAGCAGGGGGCGGTTACAATGAGCAGTTCTTC

j_call: TRBJ1-5
clone_size: NA
v_call: TRBV19
d_call: NA
cdr3_aa: CASSIGQGAIRPQHF
cdr3_nt: TGTGCCAGTAGTATAGGGCAGGGTGCGATCCGGCCCCAGCATTTT

j_call: TRBJ1-3
clone_size: NA
v_call: TRBV19
d_call: NA
cdr3_aa: CASSTLREFGNTIYF
cdr3_nt: TGTGCCAGTAGTACGCTCAGGGAATTTGGAAACACCATATATTTT

j_call: TRBJ1-6
clone_size: once
v_call: TRBV2
d_call: TRBD1
cdr3_aa: CASRVRQGNSPLHF
cdr3_nt: TGTGCCAGCAGGGTACGACAGGGAAATTCACCCCTCCACTTT

j_call: TRBJ1-6
clone_size: NA
v_call: TRBV20-1
d_call: TRBD1
cdr3_aa: CSAGEQGFLHTLHF
cdr3_nt: TGCAGTGCTGGTGAACAGGGGTTTCTCCACACCCTCCACTTT

j_call: TRBJ1-1
clone_size: NA
v_call: TRBV5-1
d_call: NA
cdr3_aa: CASRLYTGMNTEAFF
cdr3_nt: TGCGCCAGCAGATTATACACAGGGATGAACACTGAAGCTTTCTTT

j_call: TRBJ1-1
clone_size: NA
v_call: TRBV27
d_call: NA
cdr3_aa: CASSAAYRVQTEAFF
cdr3_nt: TGTGCCAGCAGTGCCGCATACAGGGTACAAACTGAAGCTTTCTTT

j_call: TRBJ1-2
clone_size: NA
v_call: TRBV29-1
d_call: NA
cdr3_aa: CSVEGGVDYGYTF
cdr3_nt: TGCAGCGTCGAGGGAGGGGTTGACTATGGCTACACCTTC

j_call: TRBJ1-1
clone_size: NA
v_call: TRBV19
d_call: TRBD1
cdr3_aa: CASNYPGRGAFF
cdr3_nt: TGTGCCAGTAACTATCCGGGCAGGGGGGCTTTCTTT

j_call: TRBJ2-6
clone_size: NA
v_call: TRBV27
d_call: TRBD1
cdr3_aa: CASSLSTGPGANVLTF
cdr3_nt: TGTGCCAGCAGTTTATCGACAGGGCCTGGGGCCAACGTCCTGACTTTC

j_call: TRBJ1-5
clone_size: NA
v_call: TRBV30
d_call: NA
cdr3_aa: CACDLGQGSQPQHF
cdr3_nt: TGTGCCTGCGACTTGGGGCAGGGGAGTCAGCCCCAGCATTTT

j_call: TRBJ2-1
clone_size: once
v_call: TRBV28
d_call: NA
cdr3_aa: CASSLQGSGVF
cdr3_nt: TGTGCCAGCAGTTTACAGGGCTCGGGGGTCTTC

j_call: TRBJ2-5
clone_size: few
v_call: TRBV27
d_call: TRBD2
cdr3_aa: CASSLSGGETQYF
cdr3_nt: TGTGCCAGCAGTTTATCGGGGGGGGAGACCCAGTACTTC

j_call: TRBJ2-2
clone_size: NA
v_call: TRBV5-1
d_call: TRBD1
cdr3_aa: CASSLSPGRGPGELFF
cdr3_nt: TGCGCCAGCAGCTTATCCCCAGGCAGGGGGCCCGGGGAGCTGTTTTTT

j_call: TRBJ2-7
clone_size: NA
v_call: TRBV14
d_call: NA
cdr3_aa: CASSQGGLPDEQYF
cdr3_nt: TGTGCCAGCAGCCAAGGGGGCCTTCCCGACGAGCAGTACTTC

j_call: TRBJ1-1
clone_size: NA
v_call: TRBV11-2
d_call: TRBD1
cdr3_aa: CASSLQGVNTEAFF
cdr3_nt: TGTGCCAGCAGCCTACAGGGGGTGAACACTGAAGCTTTCTTT

j_call: TRBJ2-7
clone_size: NA
v_call: TRBV5-1
d_call: TRBD2
cdr3_aa: CASSLGGAGDYEQYF
cdr3_nt: TGCGCCAGCAGCTTGGGGGGAGCGGGAGACTACGAGCAGTACTTC

j_call: TRBJ1-1
clone_size: NA
v_call: TRBV2
d_call: NA
cdr3_aa: CASRKVGGDGNTEAFF
cdr3_nt: TGTGCCAGTAGGAAGGTGGGCGGGGATGGGAACACTGAAGCTTTCTTT

j_call: TRBJ2-3
clone_size: NA
v_call: TRBV5-1
d_call: TRBD2
cdr3_aa: CASTPGGSGTDTQYF
cdr3_nt: TGCGCCAGCACCCCCGGGGGGTCAGGCACAGATACGCAGTATTTT